This T cell receptor beta chain was documented in a study of cytomegalovirus exposure and HLA in healthy donors. Study-wide results and caveats: Productive rates of about 90% or about 30% were seen for most TCR beta V segments in an earlier analysis.

Turning to this clone: Its cognate antigen is unknown.

The CDR3 covers 13 residues. The germline gives CDR1 SQVTM, CDR2 ANQGSEA. Trimming shortened V by 4 bases and J by 5 bases, and 15 bases separated the two germline ends. Primers included in the PCR were 60 Vbeta and 13 Jbeta primers. The assay was immunoSEQ multiplex PCR, and TCRdb's table has in-frame clones only and misses some. The sample carries 100,000 to 150,000 clones, 65% to 90% recorded once. The specimen sequenced was PBMCs. The source of this sequence is a woman aged 18-29 years in good health and CMV-seropositive. The chain links TRBV29-1 to TRBJ2-7; tentatively, D is TRBD2 (5 bases). CDR3 in amino acids: CSVGPGIGDEQYF. The CDR3 bases are TGCAGCGTTGGGCCGGGGATAGGTGACGAGCAGTACTTC.